This T cell receptor (beta chain) comes out of a study of T cell changes during pregnancy in multiple sclerosis. Trimming pared 2 bases from V and 3 bases from J, leaving 10 bases between. This CDR3 comprises 14 residues. From germline, CDR1 is MNHEY and CDR2 SMNVEV (reference sequence). Libraries were prepared by immunoSEQ multiplex PCR; TCRdb keeps only in-frame clonotypes and omits some of them. Among 25,000 to 30,000 clones listed, roughly 90% were seen once. The source of this sequence is a female donor in good health, enrolled as a control in a pregnancy study. V gene TRBV27 combines with J gene TRBJ1-1; D is uncertain. Sample: CD4+ T cells from peripheral blood mononuclear cells, taken in the first trimester of pregnancy. The CDR3 DNA is TGTGCCAGCAGTTTACTGGGTCGGGACACTGAAGCTTTCTTT. Encoded protein: CASSLLGRDTEAFF.